This TCR beta chain was retrieved from a study of blood T cell repertoires in COVID-19. Study-wide background: Acute and convalescent COVID-19 samples came from the United States, Italy and Spain. Nucleic acid was either cDNA or gDNA, and it came from T cells, B-cell-depleted T cells, or PBMCs.

Study processing details: Estimated nucleated cell counts came from reference gene primer amplification. Using immunoSEQ multiplex PCR, the repertoire was profiled, and TCRdb retains in-frame clones only, with some absent. V and J calls and clone size follow that table, whereas D and trimming were derived from the DNA. Of tens of thousands of clones in the sample, 70% to 90% were seen once. In germline, CDR1 is PRHDT, CDR2 FYEKMQ (reference sequence). Trimming at V came to 0 bases and at J to 0 bases, leaving 4 bases not matched to a gene. The CDR3 has 16 amino acids. The rearrangement uses TRBV13 and TRBJ2-7; 8 bases map to TRBD2. The specimen sequenced was peripheral blood. This clonotype was obtained from a human donor in a cohort sampled during active COVID-19. The CDR3 DNA is TGTGCCAGCAGCTTAGGGGCTAGCGGGCGCTCCTACGAGCAGTACTTC. Translation: CASSLGASGRSYEQYF.